This T cell receptor beta chain came from a study of T cell clones after liver transplantation. Study in general: Subjects received no induction therapy and standard immunosuppression until randomization at 12-24 months post-transplant.

This table comes from immunoSEQ multiplex PCR, and its TCRdb copy is limited to in-frame clones, with some not included. The sample lists roughly 120,000 clones; 90% were seen once. CD3+CD4+ and CD3+CD8+ cells were FACS-sorted from thawed unstimulated PBMCs. Here the sequenced sample was CD4+ T cells from blood, taken 12 months after liver transplant. This TCR was recovered from a human patient who received a liver transplant. Some T cells may trace back to the graft donor.

The CDR3 DNA follows: TGTGCCAGCAGCCAAGGACAGAAATATGGCTACACCTTC. This codes for CASSQGQKYGYTF. J is TRBJ1-2 and V is TRBV14, with a weak D call TRBD1 (5 bases). Germline CDR1 reads SGHDN; CDR2 reads FVKESK. The CDR3 has 13 residues. V shed 1 base and J shed 5 bases, with 8 bases lying between them.